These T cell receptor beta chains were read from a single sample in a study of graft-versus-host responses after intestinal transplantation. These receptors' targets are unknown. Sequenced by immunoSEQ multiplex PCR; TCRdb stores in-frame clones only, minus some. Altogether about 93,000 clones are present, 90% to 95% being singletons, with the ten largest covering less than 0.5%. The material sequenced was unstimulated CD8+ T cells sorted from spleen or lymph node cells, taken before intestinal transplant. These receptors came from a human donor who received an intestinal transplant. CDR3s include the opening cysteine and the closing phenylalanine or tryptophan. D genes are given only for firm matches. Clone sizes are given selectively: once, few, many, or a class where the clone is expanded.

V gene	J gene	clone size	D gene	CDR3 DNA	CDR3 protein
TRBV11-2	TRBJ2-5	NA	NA	TGTGCCAGCAGCCCCCCGGAGTCACAAGAGACCCAGTACTTC	CASSPPESQETQYF
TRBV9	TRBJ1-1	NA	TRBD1	TGTGCCAGCAGCGATGGGGACAGGGTTAACGGGGAGACTGAAGCTTTCTTT	CASSDGDRVNGETEAFF
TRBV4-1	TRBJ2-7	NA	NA	TGCGCCAGCAGCCAAGTATACAGGACCTACGAGCAGTACTTC	CASSQVYRTYEQYF
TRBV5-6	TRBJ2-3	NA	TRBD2	TGTGCCAGCAGCTCCTGGGGACTAGCGGGAGGGCCGTGGGATACGCAGTATTTT	CASSSWGLAGGPWDTQYF
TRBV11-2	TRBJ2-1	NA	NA	TGTGCCAGCAGCTCCGAGTCTAACAATGAGCAGTTCTTC	CASSSESNNEQFF
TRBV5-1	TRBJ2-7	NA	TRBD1	TGCGCCAGCAGCTTGGAGGCAGGGGGCTTCTACGAGCAGTACTTC	CASSLEAGGFYEQYF
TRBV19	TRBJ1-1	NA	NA	TGTGCCAGTAGTATTTGGACAGAAGCTTTCTTT	CASSIWTEAFF
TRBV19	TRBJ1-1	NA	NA	TGTGCCAGTAGTATAGCCCAGGCCTTGAACACTGAAGCTTTCTTT	CASSIAQALNTEAFF
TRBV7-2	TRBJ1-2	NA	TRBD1	TGTGCCAGCAGCCCCGAGGGGGCAGCCTACTATGGCTACACCTTC	CASSPEGAAYYGYTF
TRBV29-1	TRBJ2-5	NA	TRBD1	TGCAGCGGGACAGGGCTGGAGACCCAGTACTTC	CSGTGLETQYF
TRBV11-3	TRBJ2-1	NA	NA	TGTGCCAGCAGCTTAGGACCTTCTCGGGGGTTCCCAACTTACAATGAGCAGTTCTTC	CASSLGPSRGFPTYNEQFF
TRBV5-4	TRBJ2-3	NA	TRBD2	TGTGCCAGCAGCTTCGGGACTATCGACACAGATACGCAGTATTTT	CASSFGTIDTDTQYF
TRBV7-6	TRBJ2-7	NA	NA	TGTGCCAGCAGCTTAGGGCAGGGTTTCTCCTACGAGCAGTACTTC	CASSLGQGFSYEQYF
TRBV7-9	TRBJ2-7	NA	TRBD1	TGTGCCAGCAGCCCTCCCGACAGGGGGCGCATCGACGAGCAGTACTTC	CASSPPDRGRIDEQYF
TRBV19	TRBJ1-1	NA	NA	TGTGCCAGTAGTATGGGTTTGGGCAGGGAAACTTTCTTT	CASSMGLGRETFF
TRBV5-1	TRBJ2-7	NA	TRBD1	TGCGCCAGCAGCTTGGGGGACAGTTTCTCCTACGAGCAGTACTTC	CASSLGDSFSYEQYF
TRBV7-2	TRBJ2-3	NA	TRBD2	TGTGCCAGCAGCTTAACCTTAGCGGGGGGCCCGACAGATACGCAGTATTTT	CASSLTLAGGPTDTQYF
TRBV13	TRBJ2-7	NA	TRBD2	TGTGCCAGCAGCTTTTTTATGTCTAGCGGCGAGCAGTACTTC	CASSFFMSSGEQYF
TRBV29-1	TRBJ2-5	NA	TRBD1	TGCAGCGTCTTGATGGGTTCGGTCGACAGGGGGTACCAAGAGACCCAGTACTTC	CSVLMGSVDRGYQETQYF
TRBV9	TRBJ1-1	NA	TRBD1	TGTGCCAGCAGCGCACAGGGGTACACTGAAGCTTTCTTT	CASSAQGYTEAFF
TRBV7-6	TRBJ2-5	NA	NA	TGTGCCAGCAGCCAGCGAGCAGACCTTTTAGCGACCCAGTACTTC	CASSQRADLLATQYF
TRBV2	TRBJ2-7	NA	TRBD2	TGTGCCAGCACTAGCGGGAAGACCTACGAGCAGTACTTC	CASTSGKTYEQYF
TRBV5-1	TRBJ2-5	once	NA	TGCGCCAGCAGCGGCGGGGACAGTTCACAAGAGACCCAGTACTTC	CASSGGDSSQETQYF
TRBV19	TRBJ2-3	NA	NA	TGTGCCAGTAGTACAATGATTCTCGGACTAAGTTACAGCACAGATACGCAGTATTTT	CASSTMILGLSYSTDTQYF
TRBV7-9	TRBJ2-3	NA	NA	TGTGCCAGCAGCTTACCTGGGTTTGGTACACTAACAGATACGCAGTATTTT	CASSLPGFGTLTDTQYF
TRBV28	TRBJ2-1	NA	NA	TGTGCCAGCAGCCTCCACAAGTCCCTTGAGCAGTTCTTC	CASSLHKSLEQFF
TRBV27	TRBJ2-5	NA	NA	TGTGCCAGCAGTAGCGACACTAGTGGGTGGACCCAGTACTTC	CASSSDTSGWTQYF
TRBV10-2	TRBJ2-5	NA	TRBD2	TGCGCCAGCAGTGAGCCGGGACTAGCGGGAGTTTACGAGACCCAGTACTTC	CASSEPGLAGVYETQYF
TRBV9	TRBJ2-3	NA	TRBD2	TGTGCCAGCAGCTTAAGGGTAGCGGGGGATAGCACAGATACGCAGTATTTT	CASSLRVAGDSTDTQYF
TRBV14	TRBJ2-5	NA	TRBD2	TGTGCCAGCAGCCAAGAAAGCGGGACCCAAGAGACCCAGTACTTC	CASSQESGTQETQYF
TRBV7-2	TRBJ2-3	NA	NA	TGTGCCAGCAGCTTAGCGGGCGGGCCCACAGATACGCAGTATTTT	CASSLAGGPTDTQYF
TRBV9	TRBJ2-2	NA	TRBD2	TGTGCCAGCAGTAACGGGGGGGGGCTCACCGGGGAGCTGTTTTTT	CASSNGGGLTGELFF
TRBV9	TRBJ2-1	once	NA	TGTGCCAGCAGCGTAGACGGGGGGCCCCCCTACAATGAGCAGTTCTTC	CASSVDGGPPYNEQFF
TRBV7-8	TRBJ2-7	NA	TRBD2	TGTGCCAGCAGCTTTCTAGCGGGGGGCCGGCGCCACTACGAGCAGTACTTC	CASSFLAGGRRHYEQYF
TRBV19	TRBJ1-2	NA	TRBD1	TGTGCCAGTAGTCCCACGGGACAGGGCAATGGCTACACCTTC	CASSPTGQGNGYTF
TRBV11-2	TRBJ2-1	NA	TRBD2	TGTGCCAGCAGCGTCTTAGCGGGGGGGACCGCCTACAATGAGCAGTTCTTC	CASSVLAGGTAYNEQFF
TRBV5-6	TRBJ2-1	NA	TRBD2	TGTGCCAGCAGCTTGGTAGCGGGGGGGAATGAGCAGTTCTTC	CASSLVAGGNEQFF
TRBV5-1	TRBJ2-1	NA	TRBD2	TGCGCCAGCAGCCAATCTAGCGGGTACACCCCACCCTACAATGAGCAGTTCTTC	CASSQSSGYTPPYNEQFF
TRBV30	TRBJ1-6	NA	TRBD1	TGTGCCTGGAGTTCCGGGACAGGGGGATATTCACCCCTCCACTTT	CAWSSGTGGYSPLHF
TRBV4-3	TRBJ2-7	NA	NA	TGCGCCAGCAGCCAATGGGCGAGGGACACCGAGCAGTACTTC	CASSQWARDTEQYF